This is a list of T cell receptor beta chains from one sample in a study of blood T cells in healthy people across ages. A single record per CDR3 protein comes from TCRdb applying MiXCR to the 5' RACE reads. This sample has some 1,500,000 distinct CDR3 sequences, with roughly 43% found just once. Sequencing was performed on blood. These receptors came from a woman aged 18-29 years in good health. Both conserved end residues are part of each CDR3. A D gene is named only where the DNA matches it firmly. Rows give clone size only sometimes, using once, few, many, or a class for an expanded clone.

d_call	v_call	clone_size	j_call	cdr3_aa	cdr3_nt
TRBD2	TRBV4-3	NA	TRBJ2-3	CASSQDVSGTDTQYF	TGCGCCAGCAGCCAAGATGTTAGCGGGACAGATACGCAGTATTTT
TRBD1	TRBV27	NA	TRBJ1-2	CASSARQGGASGYTF	TGTGCCAGCAGTGCGCGACAGGGGGGAGCGAGTGGCTACACCTTC
TRBD2	TRBV29-1	NA	TRBJ2-7	CSATSGVYASSYEQYF	TGCAGCGCCACTAGCGGGGTTTACGCTAGCTCCTACGAGCAGTACTTC
TRBD2	TRBV12-3/TRBV12-4	NA	TRBJ2-7	CASSFRLAGGIFYNEQYF	TGTGCCAGCAGTTTTCGGCTAGCGGGAGGGATTTTCTACAATGAGCAGTACTTC
NA	TRBV12-3/TRBV12-4	NA	TRBJ2-5	CASGLERFETQYF	TGTGCCAGCGGACTCGAAAGATTTGAGACCCAGTACTTC
NA	TRBV18	once	TRBJ2-7	CASSPLRRGYEQYF	TGTGCCAGCTCTCCCCTAAGGAGGGGTTACGAGCAGTACTTC
NA	TRBV20-1	few	TRBJ1-2	CSARGGLGHGYTF	TGCAGTGCTAGAGGGGGATTAGGGCATGGCTACACCTTC
NA	TRBV7-9	few	TRBJ1-1	CASSFAGTVEVAFF	TGTGCCAGCAGCTTCGCCGGGACCGTGGAGGTAGCTTTCTTT
NA	TRBV6-2/TRBV6-3	NA	TRBJ2-3	CASSYKQGTDTQYF	TGTGCCAGCAGTTACAAGCAGGGGACAGATACGCAGTATTTT
NA	TRBV7-2	few	TRBJ2-3	CASSLHSDTQYF	TGTGCCAGCAGCTTGCATTCAGATACGCAGTATTTT
TRBD1	TRBV20-1	NA	TRBJ2-1	CSASPGQGPREQFF	TGCAGTGCTAGTCCGGGACAGGGGCCTCGTGAGCAGTTCTTC
NA	TRBV27	few	TRBJ2-7	CASGITGNYEQYF	TGTGCCAGCGGAATAACAGGGAACTACGAGCAGTACTTC
TRBD1	TRBV5-1	NA	TRBJ2-1	CASERGGGSNYNEQFF	TGCGCCAGCGAGAGAGGGGGCGGATCAAACTACAATGAGCAGTTCTTC
TRBD1	TRBV6-1	few	TRBJ1-2	CASSELLPGQGPYGYTF	TGTGCCAGCAGTGAGCTCCTTCCGGGACAGGGACCTTATGGCTACACCTTC
TRBD1	TRBV12-3/TRBV12-4	NA	TRBJ1-6	CASSVGQDNSPLHF	TGTGCCAGCAGTGTTGGACAGGATAATTCACCCCTCCACTTT
NA	TRBV5-1	many	TRBJ2-3	CASSHQDTQYF	TGCGCCAGCAGTCATCAAGATACGCAGTATTTT
TRBD2	TRBV2	NA	TRBJ2-7	CASTGTSGVSEQYF	TGTGCCAGCACCGGGACTAGCGGGGTCAGTGAGCAGTACTTC
NA	TRBV5-1	NA	TRBJ2-7	CASSLGLTPRYEQYF	TGCGCCAGCAGCTTGGGACTCACTCCCCGGTACGAGCAGTACTTC
TRBD1	TRBV7-2	NA	TRBJ2-1	CASSLGSSAGGSYNEQFF	TGTGCCAGCAGCTTGGGTTCTTCGGCAGGGGGCTCCTACAATGAGCAGTTCTTC
NA	TRBV29-1	NA	TRBJ2-7	CSVSIPGNPYEQYF	TGCAGCGTATCAATCCCAGGAAACCCCTACGAGCAGTACTTC
TRBD1	TRBV2	NA	TRBJ2-7	CASRKDRGTYNEQYF	TGTGCCAGCAGGAAGGACAGGGGAACCTACAATGAGCAGTACTTC
TRBD1	TRBV11-2	NA	TRBJ1-2	CTSSLDWTGVIGYTF	TGTACCAGCAGCTTAGATTGGACAGGGGTAATTGGCTACACCTTC
NA	TRBV9	NA	TRBJ1-2	CASSVAKSGQGGGYTF	TGTGCCAGCAGCGTAGCTAAGTCCGGGCAGGGCGGTGGCTACACCTTC
NA	TRBV10-3	NA	TRBJ2-1	CAMGMEAYNEQFF	TGTGCCATGGGAATGGAGGCCTACAATGAGCAGTTCTTC
NA	TRBV9	NA	TRBJ2-7	CAGSVGGLSYEQYF	TGTGCCGGCAGCGTAGGGGGGTTATCCTACGAGCAGTACTTC
NA	TRBV5-1	few	TRBJ1-4	CASSSGQTATNEKLFF	TGCGCCAGCAGCTCAGGACAAACTGCAACTAATGAAAAACTGTTTTTT
NA	TRBV7-9	NA	TRBJ1-5	CASSTTSGPNQPQHF	TGTGCCAGCAGCACGACTAGCGGGCCGAATCAGCCCCAGCATTTT
NA	TRBV28	NA	TRBJ2-5	CASSIRHSWTGQYF	TGTGCCAGCAGTATCCGACACTCTTGGACGGGCCAGTACTTC
NA	TRBV13	few	TRBJ2-7	CASSPPMLGYEQYF	TGTGCCAGCAGCCCCCCGATGTTGGGTTACGAGCAGTACTTC
TRBD1	TRBV6-5	few	TRBJ1-2	CASSTRQGLGGYTF	TGTGCCAGCAGTACCCGACAGGGTCTCGGCGGCTACACCTTC
TRBD1	TRBV24-1	few	TRBJ2-1	CATSDSLVGDRGPNEQFF	TGTGCCACCAGTGATTCCCTGGTAGGGGACAGGGGGCCTAATGAGCAGTTCTTC
NA	TRBV18	NA	TRBJ2-4	CASSPVNGQVQNIQYF	TGTGCCAGCTCACCAGTTAATGGGCAGGTACAAAACATTCAGTACTTC
TRBD2	TRBV27	few	TRBJ2-5	CASSPTSGRAFETQYF	TGTGCCAGCAGTCCGACTAGCGGGAGGGCTTTCGAGACCCAGTACTTC
NA	TRBV12-3/TRBV12-4	few	TRBJ1-2	CASRPALGAHYGYTF	TGTGCCAGCAGACCCGCCCTGGGAGCACACTATGGCTACACCTTC
NA	TRBV5-1	few	TRBJ1-2	CASSLVAGQGYTF	TGCGCCAGCAGCTTGGTGGCAGGGCAAGGCTACACCTTC
TRBD1	TRBV9	few	TRBJ1-2	CASSVRDRGRSGYTF	TGTGCCAGCAGCGTCCGCGACAGGGGGCGGTCTGGCTACACCTTC
NA	TRBV28	NA	TRBJ1-5	CASSLFEGRSGQPQHF	TGTGCCAGCAGTTTATTCGAAGGCCGGTCTGGTCAGCCCCAGCATTTT
TRBD2	TRBV5-1	NA	TRBJ2-4	CASSLGVLSGAENIQYF	TGCGCCAGCAGCTTGGGGGTCCTTAGCGGGGCGGAAAACATTCAGTACTTC
TRBD2	TRBV6-6	few	TRBJ2-1	CASSVLASSYNEQFF	TGTGCCAGCAGCGTACTAGCGAGCTCCTACAATGAGCAGTTCTTC
NA	TRBV25-1	NA	TRBJ2-5	CASSESVRGTETQYF	TGTGCCAGCAGTGAATCCGTCAGGGGCACAGAGACCCAGTACTTC
TRBD1	TRBV25-1	NA	TRBJ2-5	CASSDFRDSQETQYF	TGTGCCAGCAGTGACTTCCGGGACAGCCAAGAGACCCAGTACTTC
NA	TRBV7-8	NA	TRBJ1-2	CASSPHRTPTGDTF	TGTGCCAGCAGCCCCCACAGGACACCTACCGGCGACACCTTC
NA	TRBV12-3/TRBV12-4	NA	TRBJ1-1	CASRRQQGTEAFF	TGTGCCAGCAGGCGACAACAGGGAACTGAAGCTTTCTTT
NA	TRBV14	NA	TRBJ2-1	CASSQDLWGARYNEQFF	TGTGCCAGCAGCCAAGATCTGTGGGGGGCGCGTTACAATGAGCAGTTCTTC
NA	TRBV7-8	NA	TRBJ1-1	CASSGRVPAEAFF	TGTGCCAGCAGCGGCAGGGTTCCCGCTGAAGCTTTCTTT
NA	TRBV15	few	TRBJ2-5	CATSREDNEQYF	TGTGCCACCAGCAGAGAAGATAATGAGCAGTACTTC